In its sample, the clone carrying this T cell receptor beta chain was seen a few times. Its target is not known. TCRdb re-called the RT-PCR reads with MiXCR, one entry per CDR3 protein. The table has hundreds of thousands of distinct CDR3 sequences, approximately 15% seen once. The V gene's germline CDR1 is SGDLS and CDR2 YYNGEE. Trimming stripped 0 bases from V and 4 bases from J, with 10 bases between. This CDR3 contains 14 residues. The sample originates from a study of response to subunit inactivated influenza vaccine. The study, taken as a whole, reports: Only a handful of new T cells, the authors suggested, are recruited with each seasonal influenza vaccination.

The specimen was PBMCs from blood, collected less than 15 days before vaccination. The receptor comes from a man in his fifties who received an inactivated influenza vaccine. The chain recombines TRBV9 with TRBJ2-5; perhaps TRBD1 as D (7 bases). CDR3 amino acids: CASSVGQGGETQYF. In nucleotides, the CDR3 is TGTGCCAGCAGCGTAGGGCAGGGGGGAGAGACCCAGTACTTC. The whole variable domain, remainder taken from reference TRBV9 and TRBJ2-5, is DSGVTQTPKHLITATGQRVTLRCSPRSGDLSVYWYQQSLDQGLQFLIQYYNGEERAKGNILERFSAQQFPDLHSELNLSSLELGDSALYFCASSVGQGGETQYFGPGTRLLVL.